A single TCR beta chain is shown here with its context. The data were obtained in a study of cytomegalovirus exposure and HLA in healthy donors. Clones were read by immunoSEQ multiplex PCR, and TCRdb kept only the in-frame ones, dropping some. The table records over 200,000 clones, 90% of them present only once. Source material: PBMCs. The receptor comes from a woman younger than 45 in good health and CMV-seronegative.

For the CDR3, the DNA is TGTGCCAGCAGTTTATACCGGACCGGGAACACTGAAGCTTTCTTT. Residues: CASSLYRTGNTEAFF. The V gene is TRBV28, the J gene TRBJ1-1, with unresolved D. Trimming removed 1 base from V and 1 base from J, with 10 bases in between. Germline-derived CDR1 and CDR2 are MDHEN and SYDVKM. CDR3 length equals 15 residues.